The present TCR beta chain was sequenced within a study of long-term antiretroviral therapy in people with HIV. Study information: The earliest specimens came about a decade ahead of the 2015 immediate-ART recommendation. Broader study findings: It was observed that HIV repertoires exhibited narrower CDR3 length ranges than controls. The study found that diversity rose after ART but stayed below transplant donor controls. Blood sampling spanned 2004 to 2017, possibly under older ART regimens.

At the survey level, the v3.0 immunoSEQ assay was run. Sequenced by immunoSEQ multiplex PCR; TCRdb stores in-frame clones only, minus some. The sample shows about 31,000 clones, approximately 90% of them seen only once. V was trimmed by 5 bases and J by 7 bases, leaving 17 bases between them. Per germline, CDR1 KGHSH and CDR2 LQKENI. This CDR3 has 14 residues. Remarks on this clone: Antigen: not known.

Source: unsorted PBMCs, taken roughly 5 years before starting antiretroviral therapy. The clonotype comes from a man over 45 with HIV. The chain employs TRBV18 and TRBJ1-2; tentative D call: TRBD1 (5 bases). CDR3 nucleotides: TGTGCCAGCTCAGAGAGTGGGGGGAGTACTGGCTACACCTTC. Protein sequence: CASSESGGSTGYTF.